One and the same sample provided the 9 T cell receptor beta chains below, sequenced in a study of cytomegalovirus exposure and HLA in healthy donors. The study ran its PCR with 60 Vbeta and 13 Jbeta primers. The method was immunoSEQ multiplex PCR; TCRdb's version includes in-frame clones alone and lacks a portion of them. The table lists about 150,000 clones, approximately 80% of them singletons, with less than 3% in the top ten. The sequenced sample was PBMCs. The receptors were gathered from a male donor in good health and CMV-seronegative.

The chain uses TRBV28 and TRBJ1-5, with D possibly being TRBD1 (5 bases). The CDR3 has 12 residues. In germline, CDR1 is MDHEN, CDR2 SYDVKM. Trimming took 6 bases from V and 8 from J, leaving 11 bases between them. CDR3 amino acids: CASRPPGKPQHF. CDR3 nucleotides: TGTGCCAGCAGGCCTCCAGGGAAGCCCCAGCATTTT.

The genes are TRBV19 and TRBJ2-5; tentatively, D is TRBD2 (6 bases). Trimming cost V 5 bases and J 8 bases, with 21 bases left between them. Per the germline V gene, CDR1 is LNHDA and CDR2 is SQIVND (reference sequence). CDR3 size: 15 residues. CDR3 amino acids: CASSDGGVLGYTQYF. CDR3 nucleotides: TGTGCCAGTAGTGACGGAGGGGTATTGGGGTACACCCAGTACTTC.

There are a few counts of this clone. This chain connects TRBV6-6 to TRBJ2-1, with D hard to call. The CDR3 is made up of 12 amino acids. Per germline, CDR1 MNHNY and CDR2 SVGAGI (reference sequence). V lost 6 bases to trimming and J lost 6 bases, with 9 bases between them. The CDR3 spells CASRERSNEQFF. The CDR3 DNA follows: TGTGCCAGCAGGGAGAGAAGCAATGAGCAGTTCTTC.

V and J are TRBV10-3 and TRBJ1-1; D not resolved. The germline gives CDR1 ENHRY, CDR2 SYGVKD. The CDR3 spans 14 residues. V shed 7 bases and J shed 1 base, with 13 bases lying between them. DNA for the CDR3: TGTGCCATCAAAGGGAGTCGTTCGAACACTGAAGCTTTCTTT. The encoded protein is CAIKGSRSNTEAFF.

This chain uses TRBV11-2 with TRBJ2-3; TRBD2 agrees at 14 bases. CDR3 length: 17 amino acids. J gave up 5 bases and V 5 bases, and 9 bases lay outside the gene matches. CDR1 and CDR2 (germline): SGHAT, FQNNGV. The CDR3 DNA sequence: TGTGCCAGCAGCCTAGGACTAGCGGGGGGACGGGGAGATACGCAGTATTTT. Amino acids: CASSLGLAGGRGDTQYF.

This sequence joins TRBV7-9 and TRBJ2-7, with TRBD2 matching over 11 bases. Germline CDR1 reads SEHNR; CDR2 reads FQNEAQ (reference sequence). Losses at the gene ends were 3 bases for V and 7 bases for J; bases not matched to a gene: 5. The length of the CDR3 is 14 residues. CDR3 in amino acids: CASSFQGTSGEQYF. CDR3 bases: TGTGCCAGCAGCTTTCAGGGGACTAGCGGTGAGCAGTACTTC.

The V and J genes are TRBV28 and TRBJ2-7, with 11 bases aligning to TRBD2. There are 15 residues in the CDR3. The V gene's germline CDR1 is MDHEN and CDR2 SYDVKM. Trimming cost V 5 bases and J 0 bases; bases outside gene matches: 3. The DNA for the CDR3 is TGTGCCAGCAGTCAGACTAGCGGGGTCTCCTACGAGCAGTACTTC. Protein: CASSQTSGVSYEQYF.

The rearrangement links TRBV6-1 to TRBJ1-5; 10 nucleotides match TRBD1. Germline V gene lookup returns CDR1 MNHNS and CDR2 SASEGT. V was clipped by 5 bases and J by 3 bases; unmatched bases: 4. CDR3 length: 15 amino acids. CDR3 sequence (DNA): TGTGCCAGCAGTCGGGACAGGGGTATCAATCAGCCCCAGCATTTT. Encoded protein: CASSRDRGINQPQHF.

As for this clone: Other DNA sequences from this sample encode an identical CDR3 as well. This chain connects TRBV7-3 to TRBJ1-1; D perhaps matches TRBD1 (6 bases). V lost 0 bases, J lost 1 base, and 9 bases lay in between. There are 15 residues in the CDR3. Germline V gene sequence: CDR1 SGHTA, CDR2 FQGTGA. The DNA for the CDR3 is TGTGCCAGCAGCTTAACAGGGGGACCGAACACTGAAGCTTTCTTT. Translated, it gives CASSLTGGPNTEAFF.